Listed here are 27 T cell receptor beta chains from one sample, sequenced in a study of blood T cell repertoires in COVID-19. Repertoires were generated with immunoSEQ multiplex PCR, while TCRdb's copy carries only in-frame clones and drops some. Here the sample spans hundreds of thousands of clones, nearly 90% being singletons. Sequencing was performed on PBMCs or T cells enriched from blood (not recorded which). The origin of the receptors is a woman in her twenties or thirties who had recovered from COVID-19.

V usage is TRBV15 and J usage is TRBJ2-1; 10 nucleotides match TRBD2. This CDR3 comprises 15 residues. Trimming took 2 bases from V and 2 from J; bases not matched to a gene: 0. CDR1 LNHNV and CDR2 YYDKDF come from the germline V gene (reference sequence). The CDR3 DNA follows: TGTGCCACCAGCAGACTAGCGGGAGCCTACAATGAGCAGTTCTTC. It translates to CATSRLAGAYNEQFF.

V is TRBV4-1 and J is TRBJ2-7; perhaps TRBD2 as D (5 bases). The germline CDR1 and CDR2 sequences are MGHRA and YSYEKL. The V and J ends lost 4 bases and 6 bases respectively, with 13 bases between them. The CDR3 loop spans 13 amino acids. The CDR3 bases are TGCGCCAGCAGCCCGGACTCCTTCGGCGAGCAGTACTTC. Translating gives CASSPDSFGEQYF.

This sequence joins TRBV18 and TRBJ2-2; 7 positions agree with TRBD1. The CDR3 sequence is 16 residues long. V shed 3 bases, J shed 7 bases, and the junction held 11 bases outside the gene matches. Per germline, CDR1 KGHSH and CDR2 LQKENI. The CDR3 spells CASSPYDRVGDGELFF. CDR3 nucleotides: TGTGCCAGCTCACCTTACGACAGGGTGGGCGACGGGGAGCTGTTTTTT. Complete variable domain (other parts from reference TRBV18 and TRBJ2-2): NAGVMQNPRHLVRRRGQEARLRCSPMKGHSHVYWYRQLPEEGLKFMVYLQKENIIDESGMPKERFSAEFPKEGPSILRIQQVVRGDSAAYFCASSPYDRVGDGELFFGEGSRLTVL.

V and J are TRBV3-1 (or the pseudogene TRBV3-2) and TRBJ1-3; D perhaps matches TRBD1 (6 bases). V shed 4 bases and J shed 0 bases, with 19 bases lying between them. Germline V gene lookup returns CDR1 LGHDT and CDR2 YNNKEL (reference sequence). The CDR3 has 18 residues. The CDR3 region is CASSPSGGGDFSGNTIYF. CDR3 DNA: TGTGCCAGCAGCCCCTCGGGGGGCGGCGATTTCTCTGGAAACACCATATATTTT.

This chain joins TRBV4-2 and TRBJ2-3; 7 nucleotides match TRBD1. The V gene's germline CDR1 is LGHNA and CDR2 YNFKEQ. The V and J ends lost 0 bases and 4 bases, in that order; junction bases with no gene match: 4. CDR3 size: 15 residues. In DNA, the CDR3 is TGTGCCAGCAGCCAAGATGAAGGGGGCGCAGATACGCAGTATTTT. It codes for CASSQDEGGADTQYF.

The chain has TRBV7-3 and TRBJ1-1; weak D call: TRBD1 (5 bases). CDR3 length equals 15 residues. The V and J ends lost 3 bases and 4 bases respectively, with 15 bases between them. Germline V gene data show CDR1 as SGHTA and CDR2 as FQGTGA. The CDR3 bases are TGTGCCAGCAGCTTCCAGGGATCTGGAATCACTGAAGCTTTCTTT. It yields the protein CASSFQGSGITEAFF. The full variable domain, completed using reference TRBV7-3 and TRBJ1-1, is GAGVSQTPSNKVTEKGKYVELRCDPISGHTALYWYRQSLGQGPEFLIYFQGTGAADDSGLPNDRFFAVRPEGSVSTLKIQRTERGDSAVYLCASSFQGSGITEAFFGQGTRLTVV.

This chain connects TRBV11-3 to TRBJ2-5; 9 bases fit TRBD2. Germline V CDR1 and CDR2: SGHNT, YENEEA. J gave up 5 bases and V 4 bases, and 11 bases lay outside the gene matches. The CDR3 covers 16 residues. CDR3 in DNA: TGTGCCAGCAGCTATTCCCCGGCGGGAGGGCGTGAGACCCAGTACTTC. The encoded protein is CASSYSPAGGRETQYF. The whole variable domain, remainder taken from reference TRBV11-3 and TRBJ2-5, is EAGVVQSPRYKIIEKKQPVAFWCNPISGHNTLYWYLQNLGQGPELLIRYENEEAVDDSQLPKDRFSAERLKGVDSTLKIQPAELGDSAVYLCASSYSPAGGRETQYFGPGTRLLVL.

V is TRBV4-1 and J is TRBJ1-2; 9 bases align to TRBD1. Germline CDR1 reads MGHRA; CDR2 reads YSYEKL. Losses at the gene ends were 4 bases for V and 4 bases for J; bases not matched to a gene: 22. This CDR3 is 20 amino acids long. CDR3: CASSLEVAGQGRRARYGYTF. DNA for the CDR3: TGCGCCAGCAGCCTAGAGGTCGCCGGACAGGGGCGTAGGGCTCGCTATGGCTACACCTTC.

The chain combines TRBV12-5 with TRBJ1-2, with 9 bases lining up with TRBD1. The CDR3 loop spans 18 amino acids. Per the germline V gene, CDR1 is LGHNT and CDR2 is FRNRAP. The ends lost 1 base at V and 2 bases at J; junction bases unmatched: 11. This chain's CDR3 is CASGLGGTGQNLNYGYTF. CDR3 DNA sequence: TGTGCTAGTGGTTTGGGAGGGACAGGGCAAAATTTAAACTATGGCTACACCTTC.

The chain is built from TRBV9 and TRBJ2-1; 7 bases agree with TRBD2. V was clipped by 4 bases and J by 8 bases; unmatched bases: 9. The CDR3 is 14 amino acids. The germline gives CDR1 SGDLS, CDR2 YYNGEE. The CDR3 protein is CASSRDGRAYEQFF. CDR3 nucleotides: TGTGCCAGCAGCCGCGATGGGAGGGCCTATGAGCAGTTCTTC.

The V call is TRBV28, the J call TRBJ2-7, with 7 bases matching TRBD2. This CDR3 spans 15 amino acids. The germline V gene has CDR1 MDHEN and CDR2 SYDVKM. Trimming at V came to 6 bases and at J to 4 bases, leaving 12 bases not matched to a gene. CDR3 protein: CASSTPASGGYEQYF. CDR3 DNA: TGTGCCAGCAGCACCCCGGCTAGCGGAGGATACGAGCAGTACTTC. Using reference TRBV28 and TRBJ2-7 for the parts outside the CDR3, the full variable domain is DVKVTQSSRYLVKRTGEKVFLECVQDMDHENMFWYRQDPGLGLRLIYFSYDVKMKEKGDIPEGYSVSREKKERFSLILESASTNQTSMYLCASSTPASGGYEQYFGPGTRLTVT.

The rearrangement joins TRBV5-1 to TRBJ1-1; perhaps TRBD1 as D (5 bases). The CDR3 has 14 amino acids. CDR1 and CDR2 (germline): SGHRS, YFSETQ. V lost 0 bases and J lost 1, with 7 bases in between. The CDR3, as DNA: TGCGCCAGCAGCTTGGGGGGCAGGAACACTGAAGCTTTCTTT. Encoded protein: CASSLGGRNTEAFF.

J is TRBJ2-1 and V is TRBV11-3, with D possibly TRBD2 on 5 matching bases. V was shortened by 3 bases and J by 8 bases, with 11 bases between the two germline ends. This CDR3 is 13 amino acids long. Germline V CDR1 and CDR2: SGHNT, YENEEA. The CDR3: CASSFLLGYEQFF. The CDR3 region has the DNA TGTGCCAGCAGCTTCCTACTAGGTTATGAGCAGTTCTTC.

This chain's CDR3 is CSVRQYTEAFF. CDR3 sequence (DNA): TGCAGCGTGCGACAGTACACTGAAGCTTTCTTT. The gene calls are TRBV29-1 and TRBJ1-1; the D gene is possibly TRBD1 (5 bases). Germline CDR1 is SQVTM and CDR2 is ANQGSEA. Between the trimmed V and J ends, which lost 6 bases and 3 bases, there was a span of 8 bases. The CDR3 extends over 11 amino acids.

J is TRBJ1-6 and V is TRBV4-3, with D perhaps TRBD1 (5 bases). V lost 0 bases to trimming and J lost 10 bases, with 13 bases between them. This CDR3 is built from 15 residues. From germline, CDR1 is LGHNA and CDR2 YSLEER. The CDR3 nucleotides read TGCGCCAGCAGCCAAGACCTGATCAGGGAATCACCCCTCCACTTT. Its protein product is CASSQDLIRESPLHF.

The rearrangement joins TRBV2 to TRBJ2-4; maybe TRBD2 (5 bases). The germline V and J ends were trimmed by 8 bases and 0 bases, with 8 bases remaining between them. This CDR3 comprises 13 residues. Germline loops: CDR1 SNHLY, CDR2 FYNNEI. CDR3 nucleotides: TGTGCCAGCCGGGGTTTAGCCAAAAACATTCAGTACTTC. Translation: CASRGLAKNIQYF.

This chain uses TRBV6-2 or TRBV6-3 with TRBJ2-7; D is possibly TRBD1 (5 bases). The germline V gene has CDR1 MNHEY and CDR2 SVGEGT. The V gene lost 5 bases and the J gene lost 2 bases, with 10 bases spanning the gap. This CDR3 has 13 amino acids. CDR3 DNA sequence: TGTGCCAGCAGTACTACAGGCCCCTACGAGCAGTACTTC. Encoded protein: CASSTTGPYEQYF.

This clone showed up just once. V is TRBV6-5 and J is TRBJ2-7; 12 bases are a match to TRBD2. Germline CDR1 and CDR2: MNHEY and SVGAGI. The CDR3 length is 15 residues. The J segment lost 7 bases and the V segment lost 6 bases, leaving 10 bases of the junction unmatched. The CDR3: CASSMTSGRWEEQYF. The DNA of the CDR3 is TGTGCCAGCAGCATGACTAGCGGGAGATGGGAAGAGCAGTACTTC.

The chain employs TRBV19 and TRBJ1-5, with TRBD1 as a possible D gene (5 bases). This CDR3 is 18 amino acids long. CDR1 is LNHDA and CDR2 is SQIVND in the germline V gene (reference sequence). The ends were cut back, 4 bases at V and 3 bases at J, with 22 bases in the middle. This CDR3 is CASSRKPRFEGLNQPQHF. The CDR3 DNA sequence: TGTGCCAGTAGTAGGAAGCCCCGCTTCGAGGGACTCAATCAGCCCCAGCATTTT.

V usage is TRBV20-1 and J usage is TRBJ2-7; the D is unclear. The V gene lost 3 bases and the J gene lost 5 bases, with 5 bases spanning the gap. Germline V CDR1 and CDR2: DFQATT, SNEGSKA (reference sequence). This CDR3 is 10 amino acids long. DNA of the CDR3: TGCAGTGCTAGCCTCCACGAGCAGTACTTC. It encodes CSASLHEQYF.

This clone was counted only a few times. The J gene is TRBJ1-5, the V gene TRBV28; D gene unclear. Trimming shortened V by 3 bases and J by 2 bases, and 11 bases separated the two germline ends. The CDR3 covers 15 residues. Germline CDR1 reads MDHEN; CDR2 reads SYDVKM. The CDR3 DNA reads as TGTGCCAGCAGTTTGCCGGTCGGAGGCAATCAGCCCCAGCATTTT. As protein: CASSLPVGGNQPQHF.

This rearrangement joins TRBV24-1 to TRBJ2-7, with a weak D call TRBD1 (5 bases). Germline CDR1 and CDR2: KGHDR and SFDVKD. Deletions cut 1 base from V and 3 bases from J, with 24 bases between. This CDR3 has 19 residues. CDR3 residues: CATSDFRAGYIAPYYEQYF. In DNA form, the CDR3 reads TGTGCCACCAGTGATTTTAGGGCAGGGTACATTGCCCCCTACTACGAGCAGTACTTC.

This clone was counted between two and nine times. The same CDR3 arises from other DNA sequences in this sample as well. The chain links TRBV7-9 to TRBJ1-5; 7 nucleotides agree with TRBD1. The germline gives CDR1 SEHNR, CDR2 FQNEAQ (reference sequence). This CDR3 comprises 15 residues. The ends lost 1 base at V and 3 bases at J; junction bases unmatched: 3. CDR3 amino acids: CASSLGGGSNQPQHF. The CDR3, as DNA: TGTGCCAGCAGCTTAGGAGGGGGCTCCAATCAGCCCCAGCATTTT.

The rearrangement joins TRBV11-2 to TRBJ1-1; 9 bases are a match to TRBD1. The CDR3 length is 13 residues. Germline CDR1 SGHAT, CDR2 FQNNGV. Losses at the gene ends were 8 bases for V and 5 bases for J; bases not matched to a gene: 6. CDR3: CASGRDRATEAFF. Written as DNA, the CDR3 is TGTGCCAGCGGTCGGGACAGGGCTACTGAAGCTTTCTTT.

The CDR3 reads CASSPGDFRTYGYTF. CDR3 in DNA: TGTGCCAGTAGCCCGGGGGACTTTCGAACCTATGGCTACACCTTC. V is TRBV19 and J is TRBJ1-2; maybe TRBD1 (5 bases). Germline CDR1 and CDR2: LNHDA and SQIVND (reference sequence). V was pared by 6 bases and J by 4 bases, with 18 bases between. The CDR3 runs 15 residues.

This clone was recorded once. The chain recombines TRBV11-1 with TRBJ2-7; TRBD2 agrees at 10 bases. V lost 1 base, J lost 3 bases, and 6 bases stayed unmatched. The germline CDR1 and CDR2 sequences are SGHAT and FQDESV (reference sequence). CDR3 length: 16 residues. CDR3 amino acids: CASSLDQLAGLYEQYF. DNA for the CDR3: TGTGCCAGCAGCTTAGATCAACTAGCGGGACTCTACGAGCAGTACTTC.

J is TRBJ2-7 and V is TRBV5-1; D may be TRBD1 (5 bases). This CDR3 has 12 residues. V lost 4 bases, J lost 5 bases, and 10 bases lay in between. Germline V gene sequence: CDR1 SGHRS, CDR2 YFSETQ. The CDR3 nucleotides read TGCGCCAGCAGCAGCAGGGATCACGAGCAGTACTTC. Its translation: CASSSRDHEQYF. Combining the CDR3 with reference TRBV5-1 and TRBJ2-7 gives the whole variable domain KAGVTQTPRYLIKTRGQQVTLSCSPISGHRSVSWYQQTPGQGLQFLFEYFSETQRNKGNFPGRFSGRQFSNSRSEMNVSTLELGDSALYLCASSSRDHEQYFGPGTRLTVT.